This T cell receptor beta chain was found in a study of beta chain features in type 1 diabetes listed by TCRdb under 2018. Background for the entire study: No differences in mean age, gender distribution, total cell number or subset yield were found between patients and healthy donors. Across all samples, 107,917,701 sorted cells were examined, and cell number per subset correlated strongly with RNA yield. Regulatory and stem cell-like memory subsets were isolated from only 8 patients and roughly eight healthy donors, whereas naive and central memory subsets came from all 30 or so donors. In the study, recently diagnosed type 1 diabetes patients and matched healthy donors were compared on the TCRB repertoires of their sorted circulating CD4+ T cell subsets. General findings and caveats noted by the study authors: PCR might favor shorter templates, but patient and control samples were amplified and corrected together, so any skew would affect both groups equally. Fewer insertions and more nucleotide deletions at VDJ recombination sites were observed in patients with type 1 diabetes, implying thymic rearrangement abnormalities. Naive, central memory and regulatory TCRB repertoires appeared more similar among patients than among healthy donors. Type 1 diabetes patients showed a moderate but significant shortening of TCRB CDR3 length in all four CD4+ subsets. Sequencing cDNA rather than genomic DNA could over-represent highly expressing activated cells, although activation and CD3 levels did not differ between groups. Because small numbers of individuals were included in the HLA sub-analyses, any influence of HLA type on TCRB rearrangement was left unresolved.

The entire isolated RNA was reverse transcribed using the High Capacity cDNA Reverse Transcription Kit, and thus expressed TCRB transcripts were sequenced. Naive, central memory and regulatory T cell samples underwent deep immunoSEQ sequencing, averaging around 4 million total reads per sample. Sorted cells were lysed in RLT buffer, and RNA was extracted using DNase-treated RNeasy Micro or Mini kits according to cell number. Each cell subset was processed separately to prevent cross-contamination, with patient and healthy donor samples processed together. The immunoSEQ multiplex PCR was used to amplify TCRB sequences from cDNA, generating 87-bp fragments that spanned the CDR3 region. The amplicons were sequenced using the Illumina HiSeq platform. On the authors' methods: Synthetic template baselines were used to correct PCR bias computationally, reads within Hamming distance 2 were collapsed together, and singletons that could not be merged were discarded. By aligning reads against IMGT, V, D and J genes, CDR3 length, and insertions or deletions at six rearrangement sites were assigned. Within each subset, clonotype counts were normalized to sorted cell number, and only after that were true diversity and Gini coefficients computed with the tcR R package. The overlap coefficient, calculated on TCRB nucleotide sequences, was used to measure repertoire sharing. TCRdb retrieved this table from immuneACCESS and kept in-frame rearrangements only. Not all clones are present; in checked studies, unresolved V genes account for under half, and no reason is known for the remainder. V and J calls and clone size follow that table, whereas D and trimming were derived from the DNA. The sample records 400,000 or so clones, roughly 9.8% of which are singletons. The top ten hold around 0.66% of the sample.

This clone appeared a few times. What antigen it recognizes has not been identified. No quality values exist for individual bases; no much larger clone is one base distant. Looking up the germline V gene yields CDR1 MDHEN and CDR2 SYDVKM. CDR3 length: 15 amino acids, cysteine to phenylalanine. Just CDR3 DNA is preserved here, 45 bases in frame from base 1. V trim: 2 bases; J trim: 2 bases; unmatched bases: 4. From each donor, a single peripheral blood sample of roughly 0.11 L on average was drawn into heparinised tubes. Using a panel that included CD45RO, CCR7, CD25, CD127, CD95 and CD27, naive, central memory, regulatory and stem cell-like memory CD4+ T cells were sorted on a BD FACSAria II. Purity was above 95% for every sorted population. PBMCs were isolated right away by Lymphoprep density gradient centrifugation and were stained directly, without culture. So that batch effects would be minimized, each experiment stained and sorted samples in pairs, pairing one healthy donor with one patient.

The material sequenced was central memory CD4+ T cells from blood. This chain joins TRBV28 to TRBJ2-7, and 9 bases in between align with TRBD2. The origin of this receptor is a man aged 25-40 years with type 1 diabetes. In nucleotides, the sequence is TGTGCCAGCAGTTTACTCGCGGGAGGGCCCTACGAGCAGTACTTC. Its product reads: CASSLLAGGPYEQYF.